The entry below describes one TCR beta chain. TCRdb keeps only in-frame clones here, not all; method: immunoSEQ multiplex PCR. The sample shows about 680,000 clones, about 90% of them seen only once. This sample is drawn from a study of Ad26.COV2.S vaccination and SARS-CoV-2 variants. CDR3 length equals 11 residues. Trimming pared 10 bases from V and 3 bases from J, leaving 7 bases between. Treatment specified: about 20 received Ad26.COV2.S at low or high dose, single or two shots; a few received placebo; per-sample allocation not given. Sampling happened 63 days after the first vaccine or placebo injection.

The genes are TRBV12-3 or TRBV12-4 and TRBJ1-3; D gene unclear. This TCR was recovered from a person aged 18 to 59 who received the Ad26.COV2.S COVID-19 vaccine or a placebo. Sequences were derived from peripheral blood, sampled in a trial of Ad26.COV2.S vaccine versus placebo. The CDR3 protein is CATSVGNTIYF. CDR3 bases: TGTGCCACCTCCGTTGGAAACACCATATATTTT.